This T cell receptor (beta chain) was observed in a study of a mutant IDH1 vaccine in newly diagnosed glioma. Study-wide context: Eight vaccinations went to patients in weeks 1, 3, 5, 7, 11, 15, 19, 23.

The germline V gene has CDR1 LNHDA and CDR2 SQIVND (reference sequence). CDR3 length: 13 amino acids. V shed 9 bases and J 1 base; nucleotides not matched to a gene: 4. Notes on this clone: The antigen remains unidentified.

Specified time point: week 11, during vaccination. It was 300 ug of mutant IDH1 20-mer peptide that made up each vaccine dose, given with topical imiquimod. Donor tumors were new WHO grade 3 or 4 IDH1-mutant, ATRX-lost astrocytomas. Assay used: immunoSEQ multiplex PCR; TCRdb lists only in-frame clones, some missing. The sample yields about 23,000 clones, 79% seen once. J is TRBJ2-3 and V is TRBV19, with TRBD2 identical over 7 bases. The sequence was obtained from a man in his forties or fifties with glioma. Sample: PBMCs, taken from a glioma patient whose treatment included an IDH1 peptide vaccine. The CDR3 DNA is TGTGCCAGCGCCGGGAGGCGCACAGATACGCAGTATTTT. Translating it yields CASAGRRTDTQYF.